Here is one T cell receptor (beta chain) with its context. What it recognizes is unknown. The germline gene is not matched at one end of the junction; a read error may be the cause. Germline assignment: CDR1 MDHEN and CDR2 SYDVKM. The CDR3 is made up of 13 amino acids. Described time point: sample taken at primary tumor resection. Unsorted whole RNA samples from tumor, nontumor lung or frozen PBMC were sequenced. Untreated early-stage non-small cell lung cancer patients, around 72 in total, were the donors. The data are from a study of spatial heterogeneity in lung cancer. TCRdb independently ran MiXCR on the 5' RACE reads; one entry per CDR3 protein. Counted here are about 85,000 distinct CDR3 sequences, about a fifth occurring once; the ten biggest clones make up about 6.8%. Study findings and constraints: Blood showed ubiquitous tumor TCRs more often at resection than at routine follow-up.

The chain has TRBV28 and TRBJ2-3; TRBD1 might be the D (6 bases). The sequence was collected from a male donor with early-stage non-small cell lung cancer. The specimen was PBMCs, collected at surgery. The CDR3 sequence is CASSLTGSDTEYF. The CDR3 coding sequence is TGTGCCAGCAGTTTAACAGGGTCAGATACGGAGTATTTT.